The 21 T cell receptor beta chains given below trace back to one sample, sequenced in a study of CD4+ T cells in melanoma. Assay: immunoSEQ multiplex PCR; the TCRdb copy retains only in-frame clones and omits some. The table includes about 10,000 clones, about 70% detected once. What was sequenced was cells from a culture (not recorded whether cultured in vitro). All receptors derive from a human donor with melanoma.

The chain couples TRBV30 to TRBJ2-2, with D possibly matching TRBD1 (6 bases). CDR1 is GTSNPN and CDR2 is SVGIG in the germline V gene (reference sequence). The germline V and J ends were trimmed by 6 bases and 0 bases, with 14 bases remaining between them. The CDR3 covers 15 residues. The CDR3 DNA sequence: TGTGCCTGTCCCTCCCGGACAGCGAACACCGGGGAGCTGTTTTTT. This sequence encodes CACPSRTANTGELFF.

This chain connects TRBV7-9 to TRBJ1-2, with 7 bases lining up with TRBD1. The trim removed 3 bases at V and 6 bases at J, leaving 4 bases unmatched. The CDR3 contains 13 residues. The V gene's germline CDR1 is SEHNR and CDR2 FQNEAQ (reference sequence). This chain's CDR3 is CASSLRGTDGYTF. The CDR3 DNA reads as TGTGCCAGCAGCTTGCGGGGGACAGATGGCTACACCTTC.

This chain uses TRBV7-9 with TRBJ1-6; tentatively, D is TRBD1 (6 bases). Germline CDR1 reads SEHNR; CDR2 reads FQNEAQ (reference sequence). The length of the CDR3 is 16 residues. Trimming pared 0 bases from V and 2 bases from J, leaving 8 bases between. CDR3 in amino acids: CASSLARGTYNSPLHF. The CDR3 DNA sequence: TGTGCCAGCAGCTTAGCGAGGGGGACCTATAATTCACCCCTCCACTTT.

This chain joins TRBV7-9 and TRBJ2-1; D remains unclear. The CDR3 runs 14 residues. The V gene's germline CDR1 is SEHNR and CDR2 FQNEAQ (reference sequence). V lost 5 bases, J lost 8 bases, and 16 bases lay in between. The CDR3 bases are TGTGCCAGCAGCCATCGTGGTTATTTCGATGAGCAGTTCTTC. It specifies CASSHRGYFDEQFF.

The chain is built from TRBV5-1 and TRBJ2-5; D is perhaps TRBD2 (7 bases). CDR3 length equals 14 residues. Trimming stripped 4 bases from V and 1 base from J, with 11 bases between. Germline CDR1 reads SGHRS; CDR2 reads YFSETQ. The CDR3 here is CASSGGGSQETQYF. CDR3 DNA sequence: TGCGCCAGCAGCGGCGGGGGCAGCCAAGAGACCCAGTACTTC.

As concerns this clone: At one end, the junction sequence differs from germline, possibly due to a read error. The chain links TRBV19 to TRBJ2-3, with D possibly being TRBD2 (5 bases). The CDR3 has 13 residues. CDR1 is LNHDA and CDR2 is SQIVND in the germline V gene (reference sequence). The CDR3: CASKLSSRDTQYF. For the CDR3, the DNA is TGTGCCAGTAAGCTGTCTAGCAGAGATACGCAGTATTTT.

The chain employs TRBV7-2 and TRBJ2-5; possible D gene TRBD2, 6 bases. The germline V gene has CDR1 SGHTA and CDR2 FQGNSA. Trimming cost V 7 bases and J 5 bases, with 17 bases left between them. CDR3 length equals 14 residues. The CDR3 here is CASTRMGAGETQYF. In DNA form, the CDR3 reads TGTGCCAGCACCAGAATGGGCGCGGGGGAGACCCAGTACTTC.

The chain couples TRBV6-1 to TRBJ2-1; TRBD2 agrees at 7 bases. Germline-derived CDR1 and CDR2 are MNHNS and SASEGT. The CDR3 runs to 15 residues. V lost 7 bases and J lost 3; bases outside the gene matches: 9. CDR3 in amino acids: CASNMGGGGYNEQFF. CDR3 nucleotide sequence: TGTGCCAGCAACATGGGCGGGGGAGGCTACAATGAGCAGTTCTTC.

This clone was seen only once. This chain uses TRBV18 with TRBJ1-3, with D uncertain. Germline V gene data show CDR1 as KGHSH and CDR2 as LQKENI. Trimming pared 0 bases from V and 0 bases from J, leaving 6 bases between. The CDR3 length is 15 residues. The CDR3 reads CASSPPGVSGNTIYF. CDR3 nucleotide sequence: TGTGCCAGCTCACCACCTGGTGTCTCTGGAAACACCATATATTTT. Variable domain in full (rest from reference TRBV18 and TRBJ1-3): NAGVMQNPRHLVRRRGQEARLRCSPMKGHSHVYWYRQLPEEGLKFMVYLQKENIIDESGMPKERFSAEFPKEGPSILRIQQVVRGDSAAYFCASSPPGVSGNTIYFGEGSWLTVV.

The chain links TRBV7-8 to TRBJ1-5; 8 nucleotides agree with TRBD1. This CDR3 contains 18 residues. Germline assignment: CDR1 SGHVS and CDR2 FQNEAQ. V trimming: 0 bases; J trimming: 4 bases; junction bases outside the gene matches: 11. In nucleotides, the CDR3 is TGTGCCAGCAGCTTAGCGCCGGCCGGGACAGGCCAAAATCAGCCCCAGCATTTT. Encoded protein: CASSLAPAGTGQNQPQHF.

This sequence joins TRBV27 and TRBJ1-1, with TRBD1 as a possible D gene (5 bases). Trimming pared 5 bases from V and 6 bases from J, leaving 19 bases between. The CDR3 spans 15 residues. The germline CDR1 and CDR2 sequences are MNHEY and SMNVEV (reference sequence). CDR3 sequence: CASSPRDLNFAEAFF. In DNA, the CDR3 is TGTGCCAGCAGTCCCCGGGACCTTAATTTCGCTGAAGCTTTCTTT.

CDR3 region: CASTQDRASPLHF. The CDR3 region has the DNA TGTGCCAGCACCCAGGACAGGGCTTCACCCCTCCACTTT. The chain carries TRBV6-6 and TRBJ1-6; 8 bases are shared with TRBD1. The CDR3 runs to 13 residues. The V gene end was trimmed by 7 bases and the J gene end by 9 bases; junction bases not matched to a gene: 5. Germline V gene lookup returns CDR1 MNHNY and CDR2 SVGAGI (reference sequence).

This rearrangement joins TRBV10-2 to TRBJ2-5; D is unclear. Per the germline V gene, CDR1 is WSHSY and CDR2 is SAAADI. The CDR3 spans 13 residues. V dropped 4 bases and J dropped 2 bases, with 8 bases sitting between them. In nucleotides, the CDR3 is TGCGCCAGCAGTGTCGGCAGACAAGAGACCCAGTACTTC. As protein: CASSVGRQETQYF.

The CDR3 reads CASRKSVRGDYGYTF. In DNA, the CDR3 is TGTGCCAGCAGAAAGTCCGTACGGGGAGACTATGGCTACACCTTC. V gene TRBV7-9 combines with J gene TRBJ1-2; D remains unclear. The V gene's germline CDR1 is SEHNR and CDR2 FQNEAQ (reference sequence). V lost 6 bases and J 3 bases, leaving 17 bases between the germline ends. The CDR3 covers 15 residues.

V gene TRBV7-3 combines with J gene TRBJ1-2; tentatively, D is TRBD1 (6 bases). Trimming stripped 6 bases from V and 5 bases from J, with 13 bases between. Germline values: CDR1 SGHTA, CDR2 FQGTGA. This CDR3 has 13 amino acids. The CDR3 reads CASSRDRFYGYTF. The CDR3 DNA follows: TGTGCCAGCAGTCGCGACAGGTTTTATGGCTACACCTTC.

The chain links TRBV5-4 to TRBJ2-3; 9 bases align to TRBD2. This CDR3 is 17 amino acids long. V dropped 4 bases and J dropped 6; count of bases not matched to a gene: 15. Germline CDR1 SGHNT, CDR2 YYREEE (reference sequence). CDR3 in amino acids: CASSRSSAGGLSDTQYF. Here the CDR3 DNA reads TGTGCCAGCAGCCGATCCTCAGCGGGGGGCCTGTCGGATACGCAGTATTTT.

V gene TRBV7-3 combines with J gene TRBJ2-2; tentatively, D is TRBD2 (6 bases). Per the germline V gene, CDR1 is SGHTA and CDR2 is FQGTGA. CDR3 size: 15 residues. V was trimmed by 5 bases and J by 1 base, leaving 11 bases between them. This CDR3 reads CASSPAGGNTGELFF. Written as DNA, the CDR3 is TGTGCCAGCAGCCCAGCCGGGGGGAACACCGGGGAGCTGTTTTTT.

This clone has just a few counts. The V call is TRBV15, the J call TRBJ1-5, with D possibly being TRBD1 (6 bases). Trimming shortened V by 2 bases and J by 2 bases, and 10 bases separated the two germline ends. CDR1 is LNHNV, CDR2 YYDKDF, per germline (reference sequence). This CDR3 is built from 15 residues. This chain's CDR3 is CATSRTDSGNQPQHF. CDR3 sequence (DNA): TGTGCCACCAGCAGAACGGACAGCGGCAATCAGCCCCAGCATTTT. The full variable domain, in which reference TRBV15 and TRBJ1-5 provide the parts outside the CDR3, is DAMVIQNPRYQVTQFGKPVTLSCSQTLNHNVMYWYQQKSSQAPKLLFHYYDKDFNNEADTPDNFQSRRPNTSFCFLDIRSPGLGDTAMYLCATSRTDSGNQPQHFGDGTRLSIL.

This chain uses TRBV2 with TRBJ1-2; unclear D gene. The V end lost 2 bases, the J end lost 1 base, and 11 bases lay between the germline ends. The CDR3 runs 15 residues. CDR1 is SNHLY and CDR2 is FYNNEI in the germline V gene. CDR3 protein: CASSEPHLGNYGYTF. The DNA of the CDR3 is TGTGCCAGCAGTGAACCCCATTTGGGTAACTATGGCTACACCTTC.

This chain connects TRBV11-2 to TRBJ2-7, with D perhaps matching TRBD1 or TRBD2 (5 bases each). The CDR3 totals 14 residues. V was pared by 5 bases and J by 9 bases, with 20 bases between. Germline CDR1 is SGHAT and CDR2 is FQNNGV. The CDR3 reads CASSQFGTSLGQYF. DNA for the CDR3: TGTGCCAGCAGCCAATTTGGGACCTCCTTGGGGCAGTACTTC.

This chain uses TRBV18 with TRBJ1-1; the D is unclear. Germline V gene sequence: CDR1 KGHSH, CDR2 LQKENI. This CDR3 spans 15 amino acids. Between the trimmed V and J ends, which lost 3 bases and 3 bases, there was a span of 14 bases. CDR3 in DNA: TGTGCCAGCTCACCCGTAGGTGGGTGGGACACTGAAGCTTTCTTT. Translated: CASSPVGGWDTEAFF.